These 24 T cell receptor beta chains came from one sample sequenced in a study of identical twins. One entry per CDR3 protein results from TCRdb running MiXCR on the 5' RACE reads. The sample lists roughly 1,500,000 distinct CDR3 sequences; about 30% were seen once. Sequences were obtained from cord blood. The source is a newborn girl in good health.

The sample holds a few counts of this clonotype. The chain couples TRBV27 to TRBJ1-1; D uncertain. CDR1 is MNHEY and CDR2 is SMNVEV in the germline V gene (reference sequence). There are 13 residues in the CDR3. The V end lost 8 bases, the J end lost 5 bases, and 15 bases lay between the germline ends. The CDR3 here is CASRGGGWTEAFF. The DNA for the CDR3 is TGTGCCAGCCGCGGAGGAGGTTGGACTGAAGCTTTCTTT.

This clonotype was seen a handful of times. The genes are TRBV6-6 and TRBJ1-5; no clear D. CDR3 length: 15 amino acids. The germline CDR1 and CDR2 sequences are MNHNY and SVGAGI (reference sequence). V lost 2 bases and J 3 bases, leaving 11 bases between the germline ends. This CDR3 is CASSYGRLTNQPQHF. The CDR3 nucleotides are TGTGCCAGCAGTTACGGTCGTCTAACCAATCAGCCCCAGCATTTT.

The table lists this clonotype with a few counts. The chain joins TRBV20-1 to TRBJ2-1; TRBD2 matches at 13 bases. The CDR3 spans 15 residues. The germline V gene has CDR1 DFQATT and CDR2 SNEGSKA (reference sequence). V shed 5 bases, J shed 7 bases, and the junction held 8 bases outside the gene matches. The CDR3 bases are TGCAGTGCTCTCAGGACTAGCGGGAGATTGAATGAGCAGTTCTTC. It is translated as CSALRTSGRLNEQFF.

In its sample, this clonotype was seen a few times. This rearrangement joins TRBV11-2 to TRBJ2-1, with TRBD2 matching over 8 bases. The CDR3 totals 17 residues. Germline CDR1 and CDR2: SGHAT and FQNNGV. V gave up 1 base and J gave up 0 bases; unmatched junction bases: 5. This chain's CDR3 is CASSLVPGGTSYNEQFF. In DNA form, the CDR3 reads TGTGCCAGCAGCTTAGTCCCGGGGGGGACCTCCTACAATGAGCAGTTCTTC. Full variable domain (outside the CDR3, taken from reference TRBV11-2 and TRBJ2-1): EAGVAQSPRYKIIEKRQSVAFWCNPISGHATLYWYQQILGQGPKLLIQFQNNGVVDDSQLPKDRFSAERLKGVDSTLKIQPAKLEDSAVYLCASSLVPGGTSYNEQFFGPGTRLTVL.

This clonotype has just a few counts. A much more abundant neighbour one base away suggests this may be a read error. V gene TRBV7-9 combines with J gene TRBJ1-2; TRBD1 agrees at 10 bases. This CDR3 has 13 amino acids. Germline V gene data show CDR1 as SEHNR and CDR2 as FQNEAQ (reference sequence). Losses at the gene ends were 7 bases for V and 4 bases for J; bases not matched to a gene: 3. This CDR3 is CASNRTGGYGYTF. The CDR3 DNA sequence: TGTGCCAGCAACCGGACAGGGGGCTATGGCTACACCTTC.

This clonotype was counted a few times. V usage is TRBV2 and J usage is TRBJ1-2; D uncertain. The CDR3 runs to 13 residues. V was cut by 4 bases and J by 1 base, with 7 bases left in between. Germline V gene lookup returns CDR1 SNHLY and CDR2 FYNNEI. The CDR3, as DNA: TGTGCCAGCAGTGTAGAGGATAACTATGGCTACACCTTC. Translation gives CASSVEDNYGYTF. The full variable domain, completed using reference TRBV2 and TRBJ1-2, is EPEVTQTPSHQVTQMGQEVILRCVPISNHLYFYWYRQILGQKVEFLVSFYNNEISEKSEIFDDQFSVERPDGSNFTLKIRSTKLEDSAMYFCASSVEDNYGYTFGSGTRLTVV.

This clonotype was detected a few times. This rearrangement joins TRBV3-1 to TRBJ2-3, with TRBD2 matching over 9 bases. CDR3 length: 18 amino acids. Germline-derived CDR1 and CDR2 are LGHDT and YNNKEL (reference sequence). With 0 bases clipped from V and 2 bases from J, the junction kept 9 bases outside the gene matches. Here the CDR3 DNA reads TGTGCCAGCAGCCAAGAAATACTTAGCGGGGGAGCCACAGATACGCAGTATTTT. It is translated as CASSQEILSGGATDTQYF.

V and J are TRBV28 and TRBJ2-3; 8 bases line up with TRBD1. Germline V gene lookup returns CDR1 MDHEN and CDR2 SYDVKM. The CDR3 has 13 residues. Trimming removed 7 bases from V and 3 bases from J; junction bases left unmatched: 3. The CDR3 is CASKDRGTDTQYF. The CDR3 DNA reads TGTGCCAGCAAAGACAGGGGTACAGATACGCAGTATTTT.

This clonotype was observed a handful of times. The chain recombines TRBV5-1 with TRBJ2-3; 11 nucleotides agree with TRBD2. CDR3 length: 16 residues. Trimming cost V 4 bases and J 2 bases; bases outside gene matches: 6. Germline values: CDR1 SGHRS, CDR2 YFSETQ. The CDR3 loop reads CASSITSGGYTDTQYF. The CDR3 bases are TGCGCCAGCAGCATCACTAGCGGGGGTTACACAGATACGCAGTATTTT.

This clonotype was seen at least ten times. This sequence joins TRBV6-5 and TRBJ2-7; D not certain. Looked up from germline, CDR1 is MNHEY and CDR2 is SVGAGI. The CDR3 runs 15 residues. The V end was cut by 2 bases, the J end by 0 bases, with 11 bases between. The CDR3 DNA reads TGTGCCAGCAGTTACGAAGAGCCTAGCTCCTACGAGCAGTACTTC. Translating gives CASSYEEPSSYEQYF.

The V and J genes are TRBV21-1 and TRBJ2-5. TRBV21-1 is a documented pseudogene. The CDR3 extends over 12 amino acids. For the CDR3, the DNA is TGTGCCAGCAGCAAAGTTGGGGTTCAGCAGTACTTC. This codes for CASSKVGVQQYF.

This chain links TRBV12-3 or TRBV12-4 with TRBJ1-2, with 8 bases lining up with TRBD1. CDR3 length: 12 residues. The J segment lost 8 bases and the V segment lost 6 bases, leaving 5 bases of the junction unmatched. CDR3 in DNA: TGTGCCAGCAGGGGACAGGTCGGAGGCTACACCTTC. Translation: CASRGQVGGYTF.

This clonotype was found a few times. CDR3 in amino acids: CASSLAALSGANVLTF. The CDR3 DNA sequence: TGTGCCAGCAGCTTGGCCGCACTCTCTGGGGCCAACGTCCTGACTTTC. This rearrangement joins TRBV5-6 to TRBJ2-6; no firm D call. Germline CDR1 is SGHDT and CDR2 is YYEEEE. V dropped 0 bases and J dropped 0 bases, with 7 bases sitting between them. The length of the CDR3 is 16 residues.

There are a few counts of this clonotype. The chain is built from TRBV20-1 and TRBJ2-7; 10 bases map to TRBD2. Germline V gene sequence: CDR1 DFQATT, CDR2 SNEGSKA (reference sequence). This CDR3 is built from 15 residues. Germline trimming cut 8 bases from V and 0 bases from J; bases unmatched to any gene: 10. The CDR3 DNA is TGCAGTCTCGTCCAAGCGGGAGGGAGCTCCTACGAGCAGTACTTC. The encoded protein is CSLVQAGGSSYEQYF.

This clonotype was found a few times. The rearrangement uses TRBV20-1 and TRBJ2-7; 9 nucleotides agree with TRBD1. The CDR3 covers 16 residues. From germline, CDR1 is DFQATT and CDR2 SNEGSKA (reference sequence). The trim removed 0 bases at V and 3 bases at J, leaving 9 bases unmatched. The CDR3 region is CSARDPTGGYFYEQYF. Here the CDR3 DNA reads TGCAGTGCTAGAGACCCGACAGGGGGTTATTTCTACGAGCAGTACTTC.

This chain uses TRBV9 with TRBJ2-5; TRBD2 aligns across 8 bases. The germline V gene encodes CDR1 SGDLS and CDR2 YYNGEE. CDR3 length equals 13 residues. V lost 0 bases and J lost 5; bases outside the gene matches: 0. The CDR3 coding sequence is TGTGCCAGCAGCGTAGGGACTAGCGAGACCCAGTACTTC. The encoded protein is CASSVGTSETQYF.

This clonotype turned up a few times. The chain uses TRBV28 and TRBJ2-7, with D possibly matching TRBD2 (5 bases). The germline V and J ends were trimmed by 7 bases and 3 bases, with 19 bases remaining between them. There are 15 residues in the CDR3. CDR1 MDHEN and CDR2 SYDVKM come from the germline V gene. The CDR3 DNA is TGTGCCAGCATATCCCCCGGGAAGCCCCACTACGAGCAGTACTTC. Protein: CASISPGKPHYEQYF. Filled out from reference TRBV28 and TRBJ2-7, the complete variable domain reads DVKVTQSSRYLVKRTGEKVFLECVQDMDHENMFWYRQDPGLGLRLIYFSYDVKMKEKGDIPEGYSVSREKKERFSLILESASTNQTSMYLCASISPGKPHYEQYFGPGTRLTVT.

The rearrangement links TRBV6-1 to TRBJ1-1; TRBD1 agrees at 7 bases. V shed 7 bases, J shed 10 bases, and the junction held 12 bases outside the gene matches. The CDR3 runs to 13 residues. In germline, CDR1 is MNHNS, CDR2 SASEGT. The CDR3 DNA reads TGTGCCAGCAAGGGGTCCGACAGGGTCGGAGCTTTCTTT. It is translated as CASKGSDRVGAFF.

In this sample, this clonotype turned up a few times. J is TRBJ2-3 and V is TRBV5-4; D is unresolved. V lost 4 bases and J 2 bases, leaving 11 bases between the germline ends. Per the germline V gene, CDR1 is SGHNT and CDR2 is YYREEE (reference sequence). This CDR3 has 14 amino acids. CDR3 coding DNA: TGTGCCAGCAGCCTAACGACTGCCACAGATACGCAGTATTTT. Its translation: CASSLTTATDTQYF.

This sequence joins TRBV19 and TRBJ2-3, with D perhaps TRBD2 (6 bases). Germline V gene lookup returns CDR1 LNHDA and CDR2 SQIVND (reference sequence). Trimming cost V 9 bases and J 3 bases, with 19 bases left between them. The CDR3 is 15 residues long. The chain's CDR3 is CASRERLEGTDTQYF. CDR3 bases: TGTGCCAGCCGGGAGCGTCTAGAGGGAACAGATACGCAGTATTTT.

The V call is TRBV19, the J call TRBJ2-3; TRBD1 agrees at 11 bases. Germline CDR1 is LNHDA and CDR2 is SQIVND (reference sequence). This CDR3 has 14 amino acids. Unmatched junction bases numbered 4, after V lost 4 bases and J lost 7 bases. The CDR3 loop reads CASSTGTGGNTQYF. The CDR3 region has the DNA TGTGCCAGTAGTACCGGGACAGGGGGTAATACGCAGTATTTT.

This clonotype appeared many times. The chain recombines TRBV20-1 with TRBJ2-3; D ambiguous. Germline CDR1 DFQATT, CDR2 SNEGSKA (reference sequence). The germline V and J ends were trimmed by 0 bases and 0 bases, with 7 bases remaining between them. The CDR3 extends over 14 amino acids. CDR3 amino acids: CSARDGSSTDTQYF. The CDR3, as DNA: TGCAGTGCTAGAGATGGCAGTAGCACAGATACGCAGTATTTT.

The sample holds many counts of this clonotype. The chain joins TRBV28 to TRBJ2-7, with D unclear. V was pared by 3 bases and J by 7 bases, with 16 bases between. This CDR3 spans 14 amino acids. Per germline, CDR1 MDHEN and CDR2 SYDVKM. The CDR3 loop is CASSFSGSLGEQYF. CDR3 nucleotides: TGTGCCAGCAGTTTTTCGGGCAGCCTCGGTGAGCAGTACTTC.

The chain links TRBV4-1 to TRBJ2-7; 8 positions match TRBD1. The CDR3 has 15 amino acids. Germline V lookup: CDR1 MGHRA, CDR2 YSYEKL. The V and J ends lost 2 bases and 0 bases, in that order; junction bases with no gene match: 3. CDR3 bases: TGCGCCAGCAGCCAACCTACAGGGGGCTCCTACGAGCAGTACTTC. This codes for CASSQPTGGSYEQYF.